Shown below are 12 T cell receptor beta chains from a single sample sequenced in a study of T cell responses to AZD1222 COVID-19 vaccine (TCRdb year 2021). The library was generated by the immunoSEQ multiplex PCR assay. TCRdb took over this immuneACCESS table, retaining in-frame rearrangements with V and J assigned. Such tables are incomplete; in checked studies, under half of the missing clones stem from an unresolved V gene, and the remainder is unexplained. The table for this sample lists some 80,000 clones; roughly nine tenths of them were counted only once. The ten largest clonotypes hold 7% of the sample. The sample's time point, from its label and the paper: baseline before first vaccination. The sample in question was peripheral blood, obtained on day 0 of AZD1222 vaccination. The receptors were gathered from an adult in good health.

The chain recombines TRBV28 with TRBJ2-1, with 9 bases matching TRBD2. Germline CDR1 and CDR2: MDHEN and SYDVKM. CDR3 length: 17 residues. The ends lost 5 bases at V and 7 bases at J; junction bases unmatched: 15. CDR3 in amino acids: CASSTQSSGVTGNEQFF. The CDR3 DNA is TGTGCCAGCAGTACGCAGTCTAGCGGGGTCACGGGGAATGAGCAGTTCTTC.

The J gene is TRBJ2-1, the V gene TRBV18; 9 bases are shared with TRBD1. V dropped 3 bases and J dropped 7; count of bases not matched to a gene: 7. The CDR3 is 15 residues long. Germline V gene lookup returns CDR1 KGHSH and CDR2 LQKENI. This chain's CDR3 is CASSPPGQGGNEQFF. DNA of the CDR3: TGTGCCAGCTCACCTCCGGGACAGGGAGGTAATGAGCAGTTCTTC.

CDR3 coding DNA: TGTGCCAGCAGTCTCCCCGGGGGGGGAGAAAAACTGTTTTTT. This gives the protein CASSLPGGGEKLFF. The chain combines TRBV28 with TRBJ1-4, with a weak D call TRBD1 (5 bases). Germline assignment: CDR1 MDHEN and CDR2 SYDVKM. V lost 5 bases and J 8 bases, leaving 15 bases between the germline ends. The CDR3 has 14 amino acids.

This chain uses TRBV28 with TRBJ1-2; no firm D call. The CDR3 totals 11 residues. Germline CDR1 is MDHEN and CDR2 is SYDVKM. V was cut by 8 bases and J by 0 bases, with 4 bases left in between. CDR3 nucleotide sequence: TGTGCCAGCGGGTCTAACTATGGCTACACCTTC. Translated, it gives CASGSNYGYTF.

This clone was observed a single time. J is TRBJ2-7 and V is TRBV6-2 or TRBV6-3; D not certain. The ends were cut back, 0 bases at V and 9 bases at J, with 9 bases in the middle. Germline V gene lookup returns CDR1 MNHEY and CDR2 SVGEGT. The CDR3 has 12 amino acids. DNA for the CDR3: TGTGCCAGCAGTTACTCGATGGTGGGGCAGTACTTC. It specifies CASSYSMVGQYF.

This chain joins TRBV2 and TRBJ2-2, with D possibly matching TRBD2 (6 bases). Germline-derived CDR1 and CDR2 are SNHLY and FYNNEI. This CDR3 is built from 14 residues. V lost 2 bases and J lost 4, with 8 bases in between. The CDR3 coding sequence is TGTGCCAGCAGTGAACAGGGAGGCACCGGGGAGCTGTTTTTT. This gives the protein CASSEQGGTGELFF.

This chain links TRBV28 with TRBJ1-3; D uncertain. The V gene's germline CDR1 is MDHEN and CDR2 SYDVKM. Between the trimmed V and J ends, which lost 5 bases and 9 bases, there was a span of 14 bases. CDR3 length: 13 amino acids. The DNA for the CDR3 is TGTGCCAGCAGTCCTCGACCCCCGACCACCATATATTTT. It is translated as CASSPRPPTTIYF.

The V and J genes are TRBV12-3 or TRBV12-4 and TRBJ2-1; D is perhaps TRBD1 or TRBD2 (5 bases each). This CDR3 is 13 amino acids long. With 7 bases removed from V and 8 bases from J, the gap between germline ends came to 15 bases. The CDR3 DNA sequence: TGTGCCAGCAATTTGGGGGAGTTCGATGAGCAGTTCTTC. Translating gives CASNLGEFDEQFF.

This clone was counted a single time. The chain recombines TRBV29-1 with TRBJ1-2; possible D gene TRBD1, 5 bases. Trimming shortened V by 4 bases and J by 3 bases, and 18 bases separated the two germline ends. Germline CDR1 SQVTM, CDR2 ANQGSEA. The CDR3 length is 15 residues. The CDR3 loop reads CSVVGIALGDYGYTF. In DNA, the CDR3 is TGCAGCGTTGTGGGTATAGCCCTGGGGGACTATGGCTACACCTTC. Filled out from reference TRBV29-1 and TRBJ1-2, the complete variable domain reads SAVISQKPSRDICQRGTSLTIQCQVDSQVTMMFWYRQQPGQSLTLIATANQGSEATYESGFVIDKFPISRPNLTFSTLTVSNMSPEDSSIYLCSVVGIALGDYGYTFGSGTRLTVV.

The CDR3 loop reads CAISESGGMGNQPQHF. CDR3 sequence (DNA): TGTGCCATCAGTGAGTCAGGGGGGATGGGCAATCAGCCCCAGCATTTT. The V call is TRBV10-3, the J call TRBJ1-5, with D tentatively TRBD1 (6 bases). Germline V gives CDR1 ENHRY, CDR2 SYGVKD. Trimming removed 0 bases from V and 2 bases from J, with 11 bases in between. This CDR3 is built from 16 residues.

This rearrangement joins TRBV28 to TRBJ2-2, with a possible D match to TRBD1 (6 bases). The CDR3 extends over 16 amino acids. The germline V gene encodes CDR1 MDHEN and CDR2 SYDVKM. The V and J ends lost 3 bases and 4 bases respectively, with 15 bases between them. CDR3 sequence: CASSFRMGAVTGELFF. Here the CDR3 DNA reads TGTGCCAGCAGTTTCCGGATGGGGGCTGTCACCGGGGAGCTGTTTTTT.

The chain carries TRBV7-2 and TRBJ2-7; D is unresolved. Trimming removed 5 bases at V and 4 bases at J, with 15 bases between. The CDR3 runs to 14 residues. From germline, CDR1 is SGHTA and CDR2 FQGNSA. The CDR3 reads CASSPAGSRYEQYF. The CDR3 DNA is TGTGCCAGCAGCCCCGCTGGATCCAGGTACGAGCAGTACTTC.